Detailed here is one T cell receptor beta chain. The antigen remains undetermined. The donors, healthy adults who were HIV-negative, had experienced no recent acute infections or vaccinations. This sample stems from a study of shared clonotypes between healthy human individuals. On the study more broadly: Donor ages ranged 18 to 49 years: a couple of women, three men. Each donor's CD8 memory used one plate, CD8 naive two, each CD4 subset three. The study's findings and limits: When naive CD4 clonotypes were compared across several donors, about 4.8% were shared.

Germline V gene lookup returns CDR1 SQVTM and CDR2 ANQGSEA. The CDR3 spans 13 residues. V shed 5 bases and J shed 2 bases, with 10 bases lying between them. Produced via immunoSEQ multiplex PCR; TCRdb's table is partial and in-frame only. Among 950,000 to 1,200,000 clones listed, 77% were seen once. This chain uses TRBV29-1 with TRBJ1-5; no definite D call. The material sequenced was memory CD4+ T cells from PBMCs. Subset of the sample: CD45RA-negative fraction. This receptor was identified in a man aged 18 to 30 in good health. Some clones in this sample may be carry-over from other donors' samples. Written as DNA, the CDR3 is TGCAGCGTTCGACCCGCGGGCAATCAGCCCCAGCATTTT. Encoded protein: CSVRPAGNQPQHF. The whole variable domain, filled in from reference TRBV29-1 and TRBJ1-5, reads SAVISQKPSRDICQRGTSLTIQCQVDSQVTMMFWYRQQPGQSLTLIATANQGSEATYESGFVIDKFPISRPNLTFSTLTVSNMSPEDSSIYLCSVRPAGNQPQHFGDGTRLSIL.